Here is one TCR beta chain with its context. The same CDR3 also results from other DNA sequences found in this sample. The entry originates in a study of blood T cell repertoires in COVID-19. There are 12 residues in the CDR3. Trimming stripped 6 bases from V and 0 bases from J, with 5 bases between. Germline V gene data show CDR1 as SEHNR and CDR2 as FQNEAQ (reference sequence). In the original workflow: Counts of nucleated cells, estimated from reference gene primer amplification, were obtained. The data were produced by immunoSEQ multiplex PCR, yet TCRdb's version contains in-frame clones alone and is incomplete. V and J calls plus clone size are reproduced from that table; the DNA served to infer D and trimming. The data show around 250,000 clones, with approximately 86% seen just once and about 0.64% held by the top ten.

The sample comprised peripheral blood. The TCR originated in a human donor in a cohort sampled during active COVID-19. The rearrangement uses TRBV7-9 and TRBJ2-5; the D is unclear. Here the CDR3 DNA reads TGTGCCAGCAGTCATGACCAAGAGACCCAGTACTTC. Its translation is CASSHDQETQYF.